This T cell receptor (beta chain) was identified during a study of T cell repertoires in cytomegalovirus infection. About the research overall: Newly reported HLA-C-restricted and thoroughly characterized HLA-B-restricted CMV epitopes were employed.

This clonotype was detected only a few times. Its antigen remains unidentified. TCRdb passed the reads through MiXCR, listing each CDR3 protein once. This table has about 830,000 distinct CDR3 sequences, about 33% appearing once. With 3 bases removed from V and 1 base from J, the gap between germline ends came to 6 bases. Looked up from germline, CDR1 is LNHDA and CDR2 is SQIVND (reference sequence). The CDR3 extends over 13 amino acids. This clonotype originated in a human donor in good health (CMV status not recorded). Some clones in this sample may be carry-over from other donors' samples. The specimen was cultured CD8+ T cells from PBMCs, collected from culture after CMV antigen stimulation. This sequence joins TRBV19 and TRBJ1-1; tentatively, D is TRBD1 (5 bases). CDR3 coding DNA: TGTGCCAGTAGTATGGACAAGAACACTGAAGCTTTCTTT. Amino acid sequence: CASSMDKNTEAFF.